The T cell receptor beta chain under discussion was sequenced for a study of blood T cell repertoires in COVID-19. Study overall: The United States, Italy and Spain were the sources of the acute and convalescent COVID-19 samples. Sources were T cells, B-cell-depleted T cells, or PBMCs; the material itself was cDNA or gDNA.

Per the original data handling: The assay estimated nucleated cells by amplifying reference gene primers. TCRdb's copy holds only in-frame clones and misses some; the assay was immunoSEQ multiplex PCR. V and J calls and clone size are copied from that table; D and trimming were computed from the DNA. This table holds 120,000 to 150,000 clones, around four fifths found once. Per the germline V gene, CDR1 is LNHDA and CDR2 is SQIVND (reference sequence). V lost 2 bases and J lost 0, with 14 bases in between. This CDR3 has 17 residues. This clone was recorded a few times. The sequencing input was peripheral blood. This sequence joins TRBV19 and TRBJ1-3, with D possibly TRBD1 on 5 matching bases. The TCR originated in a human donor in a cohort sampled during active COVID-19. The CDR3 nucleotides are TGTGCCAGTAGTATACAGGGATTGGAGTACTCTGGAAACACCATATATTTT. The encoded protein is CASSIQGLEYSGNTIYF.